This T cell receptor beta chain derives from a study of T cell changes during pregnancy in multiple sclerosis. V lost 4 bases to trimming and J lost 8 bases, with 8 bases between them. Germline CDR1 SQVTM, CDR2 ANQGSEA. This CDR3 spans 11 amino acids. Sequenced by immunoSEQ multiplex PCR; TCRdb stores in-frame clones only, minus some. The sample has 90,000 to 120,000 clones; more than 90% are singletons. The chain uses TRBV29-1 and TRBJ1-4; D call uncertain. Sequenced here: peripheral blood, sampled in the second trimester of pregnancy. The receptor's source is a female donor with multiple sclerosis, enrolled in a pregnancy study. CDR3 protein: CSVGGSEKLFF. CDR3 nucleotides: TGCAGCGTTGGAGGGTCCGAAAAACTGTTTTTT.